The 2 T cell receptor beta chains presented below share a single source sample, sequenced in a study of T cell responses to AZD1222 COVID-19 vaccine. Assay: immunoSEQ multiplex PCR; the TCRdb copy retains only in-frame clones and omits some. This table holds some 170,000 clones, under 95% found once. The source was peripheral blood, collected 28 days after the second AZD1222 dose. Source of these receptors: an adult who received the AZD1222 COVID-19 vaccine.

The chain links TRBV4-1 to TRBJ1-6, with D perhaps matching TRBD1 (5 bases). Trimming shortened V by 3 bases and J by 4 bases, and 22 bases separated the two germline ends. Germline-derived CDR1 and CDR2 are MGHRA and YSYEKL. The CDR3 sequence is 19 residues long. In DNA, the CDR3 is TGCGCCAGCAGCCACCCACAGAAAGGTATCGGGACGTATAATTCACCCCTCCACTTT. Its translation is CASSHPQKGIGTYNSPLHF.

The V gene is TRBV4-2, the J gene TRBJ2-5; TRBD1 aligns across 7 bases. The V gene end was trimmed by 1 base and the J gene end by 0 bases; junction bases not matched to a gene: 5. The CDR3 is 16 residues long. Germline CDR1 and CDR2: LGHNA and YNFKEQ. CDR3 residues: CASSQAQGGYQETQYF. In DNA form, the CDR3 reads TGTGCCAGCAGCCAAGCCCAAGGGGGCTACCAAGAGACCCAGTACTTC.